This T cell receptor beta chain came from a study of beta chain features in type 1 diabetes. V lost 5 bases, J lost 3 bases, and 14 bases lay in between. The CDR3 extends over 14 amino acids. The germline V gene encodes CDR1 MNHNY and CDR2 SVGAGI (reference sequence). Reverse transcribing all isolated RNA meant expressed TCRB transcripts were sequenced. Sequencing was performed with immunoSEQ multiplex PCR; in TCRdb, only in-frame clones are kept and a portion is missing. Of some 700,000 clones listed, around 15% are singletons. Study-wide results and limits: TCRB CDR3s were moderately but significantly shorter in Type 1 diabetes patients in all four CD4+ subsets.

This clone was counted only a few times. Its antigen is not known. The chain carries TRBV6-6 and TRBJ2-7; the D is unclear. The source material was naive CD4+ T cells from blood. This sequence originates from a man in his late teens or twenties with type 1 diabetes. DNA of the CDR3: TGTGCCAGCAGTGCCGCAGGTGGAAACTACGAGCAGTACTTC. Encoded protein: CASSAAGGNYEQYF.